This T cell receptor (beta chain) was captured by sequencing in a study of T-cell memory formation after mild COVID-19. Study-wide points: Clones that shrank (day 15 to 85) were balanced CD4/CD8, whereas later expanders leaned CD4+.

TCRdb re-derived calls from the 5' RACE reads in MiXCR, one entry per CDR3 protein. The table includes tens of thousands of distinct CDR3 sequences, roughly 9% detected once. CDR1 and CDR2 from the germline V gene are SGHDN and FVKESK. The V segment lost 5 bases and the J segment 3 bases; nucleotides outside the gene matches: 9. The CDR3 is made up of 15 amino acids. To note about this clonotype: Its antigen is currently unknown.

The chain links TRBV14 to TRBJ2-7; 8 nucleotides match TRBD2. The receptor's source is an adult woman who had mild COVID-19 (a few samples of this study predate the infection). Cell type and time point are not known. Sequenced input: PBMCs or a T cell subset sorted from them (not recorded which). The CDR3 is CASSAYRGGYYEQYF. For the CDR3, the DNA is TGTGCCAGCAGCGCCTACCGGGGGGGCTACTACGAGCAGTACTTC.